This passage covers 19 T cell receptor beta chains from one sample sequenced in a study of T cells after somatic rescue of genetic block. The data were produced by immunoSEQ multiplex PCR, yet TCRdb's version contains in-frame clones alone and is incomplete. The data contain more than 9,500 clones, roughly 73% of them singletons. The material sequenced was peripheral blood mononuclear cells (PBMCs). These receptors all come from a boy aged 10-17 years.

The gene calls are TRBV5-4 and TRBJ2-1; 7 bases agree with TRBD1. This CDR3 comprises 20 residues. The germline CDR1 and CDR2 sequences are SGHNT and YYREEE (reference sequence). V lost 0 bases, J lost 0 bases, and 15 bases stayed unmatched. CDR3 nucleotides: TGTGCCAGCAGCTTGGCGGTTGTTACGGACAGGAGATTCTCCTACAATGAGCAGTTCTTC. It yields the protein CASSLAVVTDRRFSYNEQFF.

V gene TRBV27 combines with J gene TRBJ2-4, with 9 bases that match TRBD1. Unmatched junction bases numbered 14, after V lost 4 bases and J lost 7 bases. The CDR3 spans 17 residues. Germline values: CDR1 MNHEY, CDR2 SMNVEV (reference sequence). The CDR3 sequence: CASSYFSHGTGRNIQYF. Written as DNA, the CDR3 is TGTGCCAGCAGTTACTTTTCCCACGGGACAGGGAGGAACATTCAGTACTTC.

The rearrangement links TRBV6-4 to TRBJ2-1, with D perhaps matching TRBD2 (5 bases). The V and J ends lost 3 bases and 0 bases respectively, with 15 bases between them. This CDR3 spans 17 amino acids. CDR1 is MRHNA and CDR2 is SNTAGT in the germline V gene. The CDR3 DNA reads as TGTGCCAGCAGTGAGATAGGGCAAGGGAGCTCCTACAATGAGCAGTTCTTC. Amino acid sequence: CASSEIGQGSSYNEQFF.

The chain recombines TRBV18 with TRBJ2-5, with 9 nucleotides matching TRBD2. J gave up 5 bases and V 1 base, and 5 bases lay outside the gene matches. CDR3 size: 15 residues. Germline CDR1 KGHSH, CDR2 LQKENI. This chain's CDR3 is CASSPRAGGEETQYF. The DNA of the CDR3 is TGTGCCAGCTCACCACGAGCGGGAGGCGAGGAGACCCAGTACTTC.

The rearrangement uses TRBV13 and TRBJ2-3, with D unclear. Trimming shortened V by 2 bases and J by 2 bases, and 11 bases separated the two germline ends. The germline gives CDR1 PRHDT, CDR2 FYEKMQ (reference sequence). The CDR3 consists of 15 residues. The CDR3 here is CASSLRQALTDTQYF. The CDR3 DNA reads TGTGCCAGCAGCTTAAGGCAGGCCCTCACAGATACGCAGTATTTT.

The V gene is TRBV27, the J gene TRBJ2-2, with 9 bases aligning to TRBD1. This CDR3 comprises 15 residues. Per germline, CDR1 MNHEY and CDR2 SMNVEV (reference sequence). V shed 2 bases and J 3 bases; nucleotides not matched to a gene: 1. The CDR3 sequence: CASSLDRGDTGELFF. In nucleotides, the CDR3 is TGTGCCAGCAGTTTAGACAGGGGGGACACCGGGGAGCTGTTTTTT.

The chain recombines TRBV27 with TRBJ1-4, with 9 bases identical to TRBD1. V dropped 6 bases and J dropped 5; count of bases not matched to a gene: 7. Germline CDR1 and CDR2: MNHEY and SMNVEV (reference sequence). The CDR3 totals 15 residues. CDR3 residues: CASSYLGTGNEKLFF. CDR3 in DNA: TGTGCCAGCAGCTATCTCGGGACAGGGAATGAAAAACTGTTTTTT.

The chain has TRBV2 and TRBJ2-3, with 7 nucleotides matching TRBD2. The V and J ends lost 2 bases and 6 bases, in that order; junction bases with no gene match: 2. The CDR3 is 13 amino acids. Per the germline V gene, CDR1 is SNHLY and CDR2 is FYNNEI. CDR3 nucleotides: TGTGCCAGCAGTGAATGGGGAGGGGATACGCAGTATTTT. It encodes CASSEWGGDTQYF.

The CDR3 DNA is TGTGCCTGGAGTGTACGGCTTTGGGAGACCCAGTACTTC. This encodes CAWSVRLWETQYF. This sequence joins TRBV30 and TRBJ2-5; D call uncertain. V lost 0 bases and J 5 bases, leaving 10 bases between the germline ends. CDR1 is GTSNPN, CDR2 SVGIG, per germline (reference sequence). The CDR3 length is 13 residues.

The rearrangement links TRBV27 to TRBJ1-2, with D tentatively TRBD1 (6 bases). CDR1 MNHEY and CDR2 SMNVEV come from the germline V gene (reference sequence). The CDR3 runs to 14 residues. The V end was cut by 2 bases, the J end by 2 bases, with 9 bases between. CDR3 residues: CASSLNTGNYGYTF. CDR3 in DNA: TGTGCCAGCAGTTTAAACACAGGGAACTATGGCTACACCTTC.

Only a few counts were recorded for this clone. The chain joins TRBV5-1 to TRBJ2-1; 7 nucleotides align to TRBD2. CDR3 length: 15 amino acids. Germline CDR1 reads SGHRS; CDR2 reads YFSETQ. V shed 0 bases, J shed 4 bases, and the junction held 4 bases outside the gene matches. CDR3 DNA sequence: TGCGCCAGCAGCTTGGTTCCTAGCGGATACAATGAGCAGTTCTTC. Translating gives CASSLVPSGYNEQFF.

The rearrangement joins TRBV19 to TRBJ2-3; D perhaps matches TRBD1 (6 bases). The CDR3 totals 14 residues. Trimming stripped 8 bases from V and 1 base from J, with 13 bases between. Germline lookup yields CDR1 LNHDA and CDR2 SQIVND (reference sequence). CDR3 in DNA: TGTGCCAGTTCCCCAGGGGACCGCACAGATACGCAGTATTTT. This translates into CASSPGDRTDTQYF.

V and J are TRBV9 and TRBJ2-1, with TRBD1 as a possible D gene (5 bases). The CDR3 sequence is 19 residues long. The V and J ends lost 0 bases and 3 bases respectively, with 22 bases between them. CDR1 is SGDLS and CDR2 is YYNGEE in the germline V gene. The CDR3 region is CASSVDQGRSRVIYNEQFF. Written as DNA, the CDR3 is TGTGCCAGCAGCGTAGACCAGGGAAGGAGCAGGGTGATCTACAATGAGCAGTTCTTC.

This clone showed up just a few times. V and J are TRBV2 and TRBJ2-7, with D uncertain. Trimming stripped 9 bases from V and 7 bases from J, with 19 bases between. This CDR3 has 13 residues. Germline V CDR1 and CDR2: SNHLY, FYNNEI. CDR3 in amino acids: CASVRALRWEQYF. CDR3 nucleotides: TGTGCCAGTGTTCGGGCTCTAAGGTGGGAGCAGTACTTC.

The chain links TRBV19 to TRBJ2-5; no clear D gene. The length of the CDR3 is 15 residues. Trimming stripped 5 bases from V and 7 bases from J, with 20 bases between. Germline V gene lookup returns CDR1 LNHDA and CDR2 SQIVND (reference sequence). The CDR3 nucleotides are TGTGCCAGTAGTGGGGTAGCTGGAGTGATCGGGACCCAGTACTTC. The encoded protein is CASSGVAGVIGTQYF.

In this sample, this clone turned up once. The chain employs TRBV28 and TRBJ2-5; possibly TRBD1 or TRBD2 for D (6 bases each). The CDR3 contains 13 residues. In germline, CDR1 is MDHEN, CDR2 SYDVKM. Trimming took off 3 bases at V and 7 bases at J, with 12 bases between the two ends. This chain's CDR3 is CASSFQGRGTQYF. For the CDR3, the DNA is TGTGCCAGCAGTTTTCAGGGGCGGGGGACCCAGTACTTC.

CDR3 region: CASSLVQETQYF. CDR3 in DNA: TGCGCCAGCAGCTTGGTCCAAGAGACCCAGTACTTC. The chain is built from TRBV5-1 and TRBJ2-5; no clear D gene. Per germline, CDR1 SGHRS and CDR2 YFSETQ. This CDR3 is built from 12 residues. Trimming removed 0 bases at V and 1 base at J, with 1 base between. Variable domain in full (rest from reference TRBV5-1 and TRBJ2-5): KAGVTQTPRYLIKTRGQQVTLSCSPISGHRSVSWYQQTPGQGLQFLFEYFSETQRNKGNFPGRFSGRQFSNSRSEMNVSTLELGDSALYLCASSLVQETQYFGPGTRLLVL.

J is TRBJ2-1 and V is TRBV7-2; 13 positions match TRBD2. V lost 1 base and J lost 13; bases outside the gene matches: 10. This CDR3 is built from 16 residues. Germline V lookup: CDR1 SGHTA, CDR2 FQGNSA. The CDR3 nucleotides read TGTGCCAGCAGCTTAGGGGGACTAGCGGGATTTCGACCCCAGTTCTTC. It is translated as CASSLGGLAGFRPQFF.

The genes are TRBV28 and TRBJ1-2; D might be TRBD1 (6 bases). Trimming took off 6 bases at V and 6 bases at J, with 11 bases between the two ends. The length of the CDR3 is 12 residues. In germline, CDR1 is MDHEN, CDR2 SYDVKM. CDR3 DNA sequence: TGTGCCAGCAGGAGGGGGTGGGATGGCTACACCTTC. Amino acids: CASRRGWDGYTF.